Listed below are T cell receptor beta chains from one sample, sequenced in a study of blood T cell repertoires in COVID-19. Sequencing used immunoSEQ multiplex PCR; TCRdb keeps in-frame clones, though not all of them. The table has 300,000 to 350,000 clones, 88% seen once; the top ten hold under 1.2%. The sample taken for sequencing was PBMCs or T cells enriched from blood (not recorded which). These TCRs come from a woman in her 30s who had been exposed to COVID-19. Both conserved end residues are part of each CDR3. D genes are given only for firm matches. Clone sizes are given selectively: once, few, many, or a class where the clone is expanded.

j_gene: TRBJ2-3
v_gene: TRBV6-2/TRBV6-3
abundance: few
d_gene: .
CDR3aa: CASSYGAGASTDTQYF
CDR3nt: TGTGCCAGCAGTTACGGCGCGGGCGCTAGCACAGATACGCAGTATTTT

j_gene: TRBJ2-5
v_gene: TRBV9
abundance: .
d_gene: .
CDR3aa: CASSVGLWETQYF
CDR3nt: TGTGCCAGCAGCGTCGGACTATGGGAGACCCAGTACTTC

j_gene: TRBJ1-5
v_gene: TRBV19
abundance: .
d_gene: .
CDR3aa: CASRGDTEHQPQHF
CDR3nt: TGTGCCAGTAGGGGGGACACCGAACATCAGCCCCAGCATTTT

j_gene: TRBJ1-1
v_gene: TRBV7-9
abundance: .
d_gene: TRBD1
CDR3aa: CASSAPKTGANTEAFF
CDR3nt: TGTGCCAGCAGCGCCCCCAAGACAGGGGCGAACACTGAAGCTTTCTTT

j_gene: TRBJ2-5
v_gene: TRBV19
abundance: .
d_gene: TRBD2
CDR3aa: CASSPGLVQETQYF
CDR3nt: TGTGCCAGTAGTCCTGGACTAGTCCAAGAGACCCAGTACTTC

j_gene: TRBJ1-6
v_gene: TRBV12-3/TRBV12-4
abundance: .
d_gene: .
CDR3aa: CASTQNRAAPLHF
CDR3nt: TGTGCCAGCACCCAAAACAGGGCTGCACCCCTCCACTTT

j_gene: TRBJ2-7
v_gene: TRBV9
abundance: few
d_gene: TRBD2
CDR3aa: CASSAGLADYEQYF
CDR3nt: TGTGCCAGCAGCGCAGGACTAGCGGATTACGAGCAGTACTTC

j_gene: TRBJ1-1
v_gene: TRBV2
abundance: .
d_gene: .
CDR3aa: CATLGGVSNTEAFF
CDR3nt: TGTGCCACCCTCGGAGGGGTTTCGAACACTGAAGCTTTCTTT

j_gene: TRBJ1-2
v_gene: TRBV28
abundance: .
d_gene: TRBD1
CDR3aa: CASRDRAGYGYTF
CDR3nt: TGTGCCAGCAGGGACAGGGCGGGGTATGGCTACACCTTC

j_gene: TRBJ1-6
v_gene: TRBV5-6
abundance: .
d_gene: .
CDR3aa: CASSSRVSPLHF
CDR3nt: TGTGCCAGCAGCTCCAGGGTTTCACCCCTCCACTTT

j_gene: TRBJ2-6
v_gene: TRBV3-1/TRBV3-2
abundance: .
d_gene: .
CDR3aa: CASSLASGANVLTF
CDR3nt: TGTGCCAGCAGCCTAGCCTCTGGGGCCAACGTCCTGACTTTC

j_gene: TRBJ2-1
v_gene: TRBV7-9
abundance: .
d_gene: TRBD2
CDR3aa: CASSLSAGGGWYNEQFF
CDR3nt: TGTGCCAGCAGCTTATCAGCGGGAGGTGGGTGGTACAATGAGCAGTTCTTC

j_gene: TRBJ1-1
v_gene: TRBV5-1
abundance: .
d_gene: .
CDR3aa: CASSLRPGENTEAFF
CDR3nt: TGCGCCAGCAGCTTGCGGCCAGGGGAAAACACTGAAGCTTTCTTT

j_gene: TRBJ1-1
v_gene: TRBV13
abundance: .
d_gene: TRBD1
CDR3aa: CASSRGLDEAFF
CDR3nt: TGTGCCAGCAGCAGGGGGCTGGATGAAGCTTTCTTT

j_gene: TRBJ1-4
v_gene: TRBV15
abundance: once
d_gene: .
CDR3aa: CATSTARGEKLFF
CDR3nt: TGTGCCACCAGCACCGCCCGGGGTGAAAAACTGTTTTTT

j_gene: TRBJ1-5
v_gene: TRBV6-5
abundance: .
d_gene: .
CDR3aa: CASSLGAAQPQHF
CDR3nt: TGTGCCAGCAGCCTAGGCGCAGCGCAGCCCCAGCATTTT

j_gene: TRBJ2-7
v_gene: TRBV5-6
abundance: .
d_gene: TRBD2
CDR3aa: CASSRVEGLAGTKEQYF
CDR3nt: TGTGCCAGCAGCCGGGTTGAAGGGCTAGCGGGAACCAAAGAGCAGTACTTC

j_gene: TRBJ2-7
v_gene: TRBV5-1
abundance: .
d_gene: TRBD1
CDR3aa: CASSSTPGTGIYEQYF
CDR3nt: TGCGCCAGCAGCTCGACCCCCGGGACAGGGATTTACGAGCAGTACTTC

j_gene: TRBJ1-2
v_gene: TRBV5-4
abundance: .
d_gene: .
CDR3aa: CASSLGENNPGYTF
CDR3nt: TGTGCCAGCAGCTTGGGGGAGAACAACCCTGGCTACACCTTC

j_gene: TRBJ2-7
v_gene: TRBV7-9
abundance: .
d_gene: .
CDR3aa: CASSETGVARTYEQYF
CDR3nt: TGTGCCAGCAGCGAAACCGGGGTAGCGCGAACCTACGAGCAGTACTTC

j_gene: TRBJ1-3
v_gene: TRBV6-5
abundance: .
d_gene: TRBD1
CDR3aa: CASKLGQGRENTIYF
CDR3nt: TGTGCCAGCAAACTGGGACAGGGGAGGGAAAACACCATATATTTT

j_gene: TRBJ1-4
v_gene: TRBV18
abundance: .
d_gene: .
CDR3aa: CASSPPSGNEKLFF
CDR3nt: TGTGCCAGCTCACCCCCTTCGGGTAATGAAAAACTGTTTTTT

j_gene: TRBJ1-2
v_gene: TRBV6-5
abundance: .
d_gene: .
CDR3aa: CASRDSQYGYTF
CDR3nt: TGTGCCAGCAGGGACAGCCAGTATGGCTACACCTTC

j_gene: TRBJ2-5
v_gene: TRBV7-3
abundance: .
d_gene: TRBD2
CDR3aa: CASSLNSGRSETQYF
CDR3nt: TGTGCCAGCAGCTTAAATAGCGGGAGATCGGAGACCCAGTACTTC

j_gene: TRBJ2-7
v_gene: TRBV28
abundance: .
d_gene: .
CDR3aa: CASSFQDSLYEQYF
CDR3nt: TGTGCCAGCAGTTTCCAGGACAGCCTCTACGAGCAGTACTTC

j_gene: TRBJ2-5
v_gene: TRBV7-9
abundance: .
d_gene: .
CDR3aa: CASSLGRGQETQYF
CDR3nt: TGTGCCAGCAGCTTAGGCAGGGGCCAAGAGACCCAGTACTTC

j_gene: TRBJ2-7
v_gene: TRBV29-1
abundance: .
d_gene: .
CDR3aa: CSVEAPSEQYF
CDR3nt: TGCAGCGTTGAAGCCCCCTCCGAGCAGTACTTC

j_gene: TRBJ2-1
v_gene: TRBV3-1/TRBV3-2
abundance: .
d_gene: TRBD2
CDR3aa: CASSQVTSGRNEQFF
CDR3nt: TGTGCCAGCAGCCAGGTGACTAGCGGGAGGAATGAGCAGTTCTTC

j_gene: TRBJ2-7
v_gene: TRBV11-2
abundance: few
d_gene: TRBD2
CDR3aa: CASSLVGVASGVYF
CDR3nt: TGTGCCAGCAGCTTAGTTGGTGTGGCTAGCGGGGTATACTTC

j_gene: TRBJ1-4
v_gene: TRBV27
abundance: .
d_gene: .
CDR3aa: CASSLSTGRRHEKLFF
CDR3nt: TGTGCCAGCAGTTTATCGACAGGACGTCGGCATGAAAAACTGTTTTTT

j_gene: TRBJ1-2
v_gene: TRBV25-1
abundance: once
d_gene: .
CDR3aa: CASSDQANYGYTF
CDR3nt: TGTGCCAGCAGTGACCAGGCCAACTATGGCTACACCTTC

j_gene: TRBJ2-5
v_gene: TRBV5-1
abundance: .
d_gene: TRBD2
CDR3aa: CASSLVTSGKGETQYF
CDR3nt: TGCGCCAGCAGCTTGGTAACTAGCGGTAAGGGGGAGACCCAGTACTTC

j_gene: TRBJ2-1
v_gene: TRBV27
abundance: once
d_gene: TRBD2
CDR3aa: CASSSPPGREITEQFF
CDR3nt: TGTGCCAGCAGTTCCCCCCCCGGGCGGGAGATCACTGAGCAGTTCTTC

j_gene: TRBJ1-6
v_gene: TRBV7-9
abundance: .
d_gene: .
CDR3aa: CASSFLEVGDSPLHF
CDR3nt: TGTGCCAGCAGCTTCCTTGAGGTCGGGGATTCACCCCTCCACTTT

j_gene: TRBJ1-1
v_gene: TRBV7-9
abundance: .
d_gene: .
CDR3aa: CASSSTGFPEAFF
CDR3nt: TGTGCCAGCAGCTCTACAGGGTTCCCTGAAGCTTTCTTT

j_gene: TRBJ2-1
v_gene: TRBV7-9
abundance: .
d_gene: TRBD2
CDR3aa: CASSPPAGGEQFF
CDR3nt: TGTGCCAGCAGCCCCCCGGCGGGAGGTGAGCAGTTCTTC

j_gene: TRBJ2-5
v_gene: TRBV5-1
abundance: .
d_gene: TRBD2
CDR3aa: CASSRAGPQETQYF
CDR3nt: TGCGCCAGCAGCCGAGCGGGGCCTCAAGAGACCCAGTACTTC

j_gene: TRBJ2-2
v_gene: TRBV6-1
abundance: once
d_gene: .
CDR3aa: CASSELDNTGELFF
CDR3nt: TGTGCCAGCAGTGAACTAGATAACACCGGGGAGCTGTTTTTT

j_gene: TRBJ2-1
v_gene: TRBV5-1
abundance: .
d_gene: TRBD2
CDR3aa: CASSSGTSGNNEQFF
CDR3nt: TGCGCCAGCAGCTCTGGGACTAGCGGGAACAATGAGCAGTTCTTC

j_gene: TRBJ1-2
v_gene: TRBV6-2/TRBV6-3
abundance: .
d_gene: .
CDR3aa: CASSYSTVWALYEFGYTF
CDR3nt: TGTGCCAGCAGTTACTCGACGGTCTGGGCTTTATACGAGTTTGGCTACACCTTC